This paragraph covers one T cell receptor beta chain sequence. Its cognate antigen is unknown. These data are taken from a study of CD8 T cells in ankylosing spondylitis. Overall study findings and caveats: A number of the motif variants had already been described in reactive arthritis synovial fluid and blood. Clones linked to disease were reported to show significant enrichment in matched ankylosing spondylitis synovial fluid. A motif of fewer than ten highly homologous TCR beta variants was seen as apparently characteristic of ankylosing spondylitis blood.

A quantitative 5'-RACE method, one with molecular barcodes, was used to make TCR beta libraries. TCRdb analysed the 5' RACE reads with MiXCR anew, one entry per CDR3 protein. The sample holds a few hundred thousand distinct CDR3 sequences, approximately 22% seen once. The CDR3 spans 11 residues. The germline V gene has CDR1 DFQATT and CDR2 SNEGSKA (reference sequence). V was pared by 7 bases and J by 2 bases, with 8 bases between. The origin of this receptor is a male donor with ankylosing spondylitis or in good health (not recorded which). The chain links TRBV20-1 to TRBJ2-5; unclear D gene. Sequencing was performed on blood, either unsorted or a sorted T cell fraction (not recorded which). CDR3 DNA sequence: TGCAGTGGACGGTTGCAAGAGACCCAGTACTTC. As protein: CSGRLQETQYF.